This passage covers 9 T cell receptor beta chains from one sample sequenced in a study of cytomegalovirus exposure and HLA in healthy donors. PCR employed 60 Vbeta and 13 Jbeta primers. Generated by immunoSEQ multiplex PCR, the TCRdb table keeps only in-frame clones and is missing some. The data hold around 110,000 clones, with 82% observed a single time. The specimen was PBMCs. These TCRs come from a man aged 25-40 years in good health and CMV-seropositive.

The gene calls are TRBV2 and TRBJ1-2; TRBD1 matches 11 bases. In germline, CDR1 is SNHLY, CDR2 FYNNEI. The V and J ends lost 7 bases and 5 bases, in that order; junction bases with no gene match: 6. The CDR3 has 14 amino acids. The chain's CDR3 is CASNLGQGVYGYTF. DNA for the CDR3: TGTGCCAGCAATCTGGGACAGGGGGTTTATGGCTACACCTTC.

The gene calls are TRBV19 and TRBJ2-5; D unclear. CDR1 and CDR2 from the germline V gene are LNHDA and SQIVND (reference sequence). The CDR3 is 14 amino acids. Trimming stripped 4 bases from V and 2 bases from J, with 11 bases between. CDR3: CASSKAGLQETQYF. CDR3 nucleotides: TGTGCCAGTAGTAAAGCAGGCCTACAAGAGACCCAGTACTTC.

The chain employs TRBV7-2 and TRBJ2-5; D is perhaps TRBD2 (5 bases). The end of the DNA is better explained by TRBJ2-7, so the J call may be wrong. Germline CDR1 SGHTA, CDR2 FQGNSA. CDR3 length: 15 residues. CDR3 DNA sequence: TGTGCCAGCAGCCTCCCCGGGATAACCTCCTACGAGCAGTACTTC. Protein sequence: CASSLPGITSYEQYF.

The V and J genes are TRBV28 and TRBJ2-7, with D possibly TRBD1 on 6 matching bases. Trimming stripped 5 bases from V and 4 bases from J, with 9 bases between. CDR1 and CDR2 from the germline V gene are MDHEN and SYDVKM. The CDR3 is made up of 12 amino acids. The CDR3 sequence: CASSQQGYEQYF. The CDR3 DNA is TGTGCCAGCAGTCAACAGGGTTACGAGCAGTACTTC. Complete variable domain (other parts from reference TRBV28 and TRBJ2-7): DVKVTQSSRYLVKRTGEKVFLECVQDMDHENMFWYRQDPGLGLRLIYFSYDVKMKEKGDIPEGYSVSREKKERFSLILESASTNQTSMYLCASSQQGYEQYFGPGTRLTVT.

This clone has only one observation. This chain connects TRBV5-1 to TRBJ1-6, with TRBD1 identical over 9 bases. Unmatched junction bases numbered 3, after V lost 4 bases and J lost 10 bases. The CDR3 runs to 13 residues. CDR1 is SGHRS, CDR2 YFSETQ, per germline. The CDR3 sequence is CASSLDRGSPLHF. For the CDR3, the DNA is TGCGCCAGCAGCCTGGACAGGGGCTCACCCCTCCACTTT.

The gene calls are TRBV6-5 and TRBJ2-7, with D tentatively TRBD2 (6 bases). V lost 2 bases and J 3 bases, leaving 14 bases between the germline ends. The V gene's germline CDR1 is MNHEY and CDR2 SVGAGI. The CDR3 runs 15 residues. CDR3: CASSYGGTAVYEQYF. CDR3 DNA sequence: TGTGCCAGCAGTTACGGGGGGACGGCAGTCTACGAGCAGTACTTC.

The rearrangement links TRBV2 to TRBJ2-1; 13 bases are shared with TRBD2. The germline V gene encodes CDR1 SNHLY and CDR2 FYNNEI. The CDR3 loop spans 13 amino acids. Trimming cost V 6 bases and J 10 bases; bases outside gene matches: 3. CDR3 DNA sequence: TGTGCCAGCAGCGAGGGACTAGCGGGGGAGCAGTTCTTC. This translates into CASSEGLAGEQFF.

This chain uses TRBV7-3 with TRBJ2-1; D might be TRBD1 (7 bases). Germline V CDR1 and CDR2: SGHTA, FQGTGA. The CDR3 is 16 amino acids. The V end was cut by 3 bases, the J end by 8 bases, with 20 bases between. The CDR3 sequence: CASSLGRQGGIYEQFF. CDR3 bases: TGTGCCAGCAGCTTGGGTAGGCAGGGGGGTATCTATGAGCAGTTCTTC.

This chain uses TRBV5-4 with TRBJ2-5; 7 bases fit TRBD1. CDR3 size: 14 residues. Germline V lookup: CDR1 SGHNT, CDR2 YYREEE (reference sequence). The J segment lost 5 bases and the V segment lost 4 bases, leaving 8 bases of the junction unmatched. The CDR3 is CASSHTGEWETQYF. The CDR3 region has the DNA TGTGCCAGCAGCCACACAGGGGAGTGGGAGACCCAGTACTTC.